Following are 21 T cell receptor beta chains from one sample sequenced in a study of blood T cell repertoires in COVID-19. Profiling relied on immunoSEQ multiplex PCR, and the TCRdb table lists in-frame clones only, not all of them. This table has roughly 200,000 clones, roughly nine tenths appearing once. The sequenced sample consisted of PBMCs or T cells enriched from blood (not recorded which). These receptors originate from a woman between 45 and 60 years old in a cohort exposed to, infected with or recovered from COVID-19 (not recorded which).

The V and J genes are TRBV9 and TRBJ1-3; unclear D gene. Trimming pared 3 bases from V and 5 bases from J, leaving 18 bases between. This CDR3 is built from 16 residues. The germline gives CDR1 SGDLS, CDR2 YYNGEE. For the CDR3, the DNA is TGTGCCAGCAGCGCCCCACCGTTGCGAGCGCGAAACACCATATATTTT. Translated: CASSAPPLRARNTIYF.

The chain carries TRBV4-2 and TRBJ2-1; a weak D match, TRBD1 (5 bases). Deletions cut 4 bases from V and 0 bases from J, with 7 bases between. The CDR3 runs 14 residues. The germline V gene has CDR1 LGHNA and CDR2 YNFKEQ. In nucleotides, the CDR3 is TGTGCCAGCAGCCGGGGCAGCTCCTACAATGAGCAGTTCTTC. The encoded protein is CASSRGSSYNEQFF.

Of note for this clone: The sample holds other DNA sequences that translate to the same CDR3. The chain links TRBV10-3 to TRBJ1-5, with a tentative D call TRBD1 (6 bases). In germline, CDR1 is ENHRY, CDR2 SYGVKD. V lost 4 bases to trimming and J lost 2 bases, with 9 bases between them. The CDR3 sequence is 14 residues long. The CDR3 nucleotides are TGTGCCATCAGTGGTGAGGGGGGCAATCAGCCCCAGCATTTT. Protein: CAISGEGGNQPQHF.

In DNA form, the CDR3 reads TGTGCCAGCAGTTTTGCCAGGGGTGTTGAGCAGTTCTTC. Protein sequence: CASSFARGVEQFF. This chain uses TRBV12-3 or TRBV12-4 with TRBJ2-1, with a possible D match to TRBD1 (6 bases). The CDR3 consists of 13 residues. V was pared by 3 bases and J by 9 bases, with 12 bases between.

This chain joins TRBV5-4 and TRBJ2-7; maybe TRBD1 (5 bases). V dropped 1 base and J dropped 3 bases, with 14 bases sitting between them. This CDR3 has 15 amino acids. CDR1 and CDR2 (germline): SGHNT, YYREEE (reference sequence). Here the CDR3 reads CASSLRGNSFYEQYF. The CDR3 DNA is TGTGCCAGCAGCTTGAGGGGTAACTCCTTCTACGAGCAGTACTTC. The full variable domain, completed using reference TRBV5-4 and TRBJ2-7, is ETGVTQSPTHLIKTRGQQVTLRCSSQSGHNTVSWYQQALGQGPQFIFQYYREEENGRGNFPPRFSGLQFPNYSSELNVNALELDDSALYLCASSLRGNSFYEQYFGPGTRLTVT.

The V and J genes are TRBV7-2 and TRBJ2-7; TRBD1 matches at 7 bases. Germline assignment: CDR1 SGHTA and CDR2 FQGNSA. V shed 5 bases and J 4 bases; nucleotides not matched to a gene: 5. This CDR3 spans 13 amino acids. CDR3 in DNA: TGTGCCAGCAGCGCCCGGACAGGTTACGAGCAGTACTTC. Its translation is CASSARTGYEQYF.

The J gene is TRBJ2-7, the V gene TRBV4-3; D might be TRBD1 (5 bases). Looked up from germline, CDR1 is LGHNA and CDR2 is YSLEER. This CDR3 spans 13 amino acids. Between the trimmed V and J ends, which lost 1 base and 6 bases, there was a span of 10 bases. The CDR3 DNA follows: TGCGCCAGCAGCCAAGGCAAGGGGTTCGAGCAGTACTTC. It codes for CASSQGKGFEQYF.

V and J are TRBV2 and TRBJ2-3; no definite D call. The CDR3 covers 11 residues. Germline V gene lookup returns CDR1 SNHLY and CDR2 FYNNEI. The CDR3 loop is CPEPSTDTQYF. CDR3 nucleotides: TGTCCCGAGCCTAGCACAGATACGCAGTATTTT.

This chain links TRBV7-3 with TRBJ2-7, with D perhaps matching TRBD1 (6 bases). V lost 2 bases and J 3 bases, leaving 11 bases between the germline ends. Germline values: CDR1 SGHTA, CDR2 FQGTGA. The CDR3 loop spans 14 amino acids. CDR3 in amino acids: CASSLDRSNYEQYF. CDR3 sequence (DNA): TGTGCCAGCAGCTTAGACAGGTCAAACTACGAGCAGTACTTC.

The chain recombines TRBV19 with TRBJ1-2, with 8 bases that match TRBD1. With V trimmed by 4 bases and J by 2 bases, 6 bases remained unmatched. Germline CDR1 is LNHDA and CDR2 is SQIVND (reference sequence). The CDR3 runs to 15 residues. The CDR3 reads CASSTDRVRNYGYTF. CDR3 bases: TGTGCCAGTAGTACGGACAGGGTAAGAAACTATGGCTACACCTTC.

The chain has TRBV7-3 and TRBJ1-5; D is uncertain. This CDR3 region has 13 residues. The V end was cut by 1 base, the J end by 6 bases, with 7 bases between. Germline V CDR1 and CDR2: SGHTA, FQGTGA. In DNA form, the CDR3 reads TGTGCCAGCAGCTTAATACTGAGTCAGCCCCAGCATTTT. Its translation is CASSLILSQPQHF.

V usage is TRBV7-2 and J usage is TRBJ2-2; tentative D call: TRBD1 (7 bases). Germline CDR1 SGHTA, CDR2 FQGNSA. The CDR3 is 15 amino acids. V shed 5 bases and J shed 6 bases, with 16 bases lying between them. The CDR3 reads CASSARQGGAGELFF. In DNA, the CDR3 is TGTGCCAGCAGCGCAAGACAGGGAGGAGCCGGGGAGCTGTTTTTT. The full variable domain, with the rest looked up from reference TRBV7-2 and TRBJ2-2, is GAGVSQSPSNKVTEKGKDVELRCDPISGHTALYWYRQSLGQGLEFLIYFQGNSAPDKSGLPSDRFSAERTGGSVSTLTIQRTQQEDSAVYLCASSARQGGAGELFFGEGSRLTVL.

On this clone itself: Because the CDR3's place on the DNA is in doubt, the DNA is left out and the CDR3 is given as listed by TCRdb. V is TRBV12-2 and J is TRBJ1-5; the table's D gene call, TRBD1, was not cross checked with the DNA. TRBV12-2 is a pseudogene. The CDR3 extends over 17 residues, inclusive of both ends. The CDR3 sequence: CASRLGYVGGGNQPQHF.

This chain links TRBV19 with TRBJ2-3; 9 positions match TRBD1. CDR3 size: 15 residues. Germline V gene data show CDR1 as LNHDA and CDR2 as SQIVND (reference sequence). The trim removed 5 bases at V and 3 bases at J, leaving 6 bases unmatched. The CDR3 region has the DNA TGTGCCAGTAGTGGACAGGGGCGGTTAACAGATACGCAGTATTTT. It specifies CASSGQGRLTDTQYF.

The chain is built from TRBV9 and TRBJ1-3, with D unresolved. Germline CDR1 SGDLS, CDR2 YYNGEE. Trimming left V 6 bases short and J 7 bases short, with 20 bases between. The CDR3 sequence is 15 residues long. The CDR3 sequence is CASTSETKGRNTIYF. CDR3 DNA: TGTGCCAGCACCTCAGAGACAAAAGGCCGCAACACCATATATTTT.

This chain joins TRBV5-5 and TRBJ2-2; 8 bases align to TRBD2. This CDR3 spans 16 amino acids. Germline values: CDR1 SGHKS, CDR2 YYEKEE (reference sequence). With V trimmed by 3 bases and J by 5 bases, 9 bases remained unmatched. The CDR3 reads CASSYRLASGTGELFF. The CDR3, as DNA: TGTGCCAGCAGCTATCGACTAGCGAGCGGGACCGGGGAGCTGTTTTTT.

The chain has TRBV18 and TRBJ2-1; 8 bases match TRBD1. V dropped 2 bases and J dropped 6; count of bases not matched to a gene: 9. CDR1 KGHSH and CDR2 LQKENI come from the germline V gene. The CDR3 length is 16 residues. CDR3 sequence reads: CASSPGQGAFLNEQFF. The CDR3 nucleotides are TGTGCCAGCTCACCAGGGCAGGGGGCGTTTCTCAATGAGCAGTTCTTC.

The rearrangement links TRBV29-1 to TRBJ1-4; unclear D gene. The CDR3 sequence is 13 residues long. V shed 7 bases and J shed 7 bases, with 16 bases lying between them. CDR1 is SQVTM and CDR2 is ANQGSEA in the germline V gene. CDR3 nucleotides: TGCAGCGCACAACTAATCGGAGGTGAAAAACTGTTTTTT. It specifies CSAQLIGGEKLFF.

V and J are TRBV5-6 and TRBJ1-3; TRBD1 is a possible D gene (5 bases). This CDR3 region has 15 residues. CDR1 SGHDT and CDR2 YYEEEE come from the germline V gene. V lost 2 bases and J lost 3, with 12 bases in between. The CDR3 loop is CASSFGRARGNTIYF. The CDR3 DNA is TGTGCCAGCAGCTTTGGCAGGGCGCGTGGAAACACCATATATTTT.

The chain has TRBV7-2 and TRBJ2-3; 10 positions agree with TRBD2. There are 17 residues in the CDR3. Germline values: CDR1 SGHTA, CDR2 FQGNSA. The J segment lost 5 bases and the V segment lost 1 base, leaving 9 bases of the junction unmatched. CDR3 nucleotide sequence: TGTGCCAGCAGCTTAGTTTGGCTAGCGGGAGTTAAAGATACGCAGTATTTT. It translates to CASSLVWLAGVKDTQYF.

The chain links TRBV5-5 to TRBJ1-6; D perhaps matches TRBD1 (5 bases). Germline values: CDR1 SGHKS, CDR2 YYEKEE (reference sequence). Trimming stripped 4 bases from V and 9 bases from J, with 17 bases between. The CDR3 contains 15 residues. The CDR3 nucleotides read TGTGCCAGCAGCATCGGCACAGGCCAAACTTCACCCCTCCACTTT. This encodes CASSIGTGQTSPLHF.